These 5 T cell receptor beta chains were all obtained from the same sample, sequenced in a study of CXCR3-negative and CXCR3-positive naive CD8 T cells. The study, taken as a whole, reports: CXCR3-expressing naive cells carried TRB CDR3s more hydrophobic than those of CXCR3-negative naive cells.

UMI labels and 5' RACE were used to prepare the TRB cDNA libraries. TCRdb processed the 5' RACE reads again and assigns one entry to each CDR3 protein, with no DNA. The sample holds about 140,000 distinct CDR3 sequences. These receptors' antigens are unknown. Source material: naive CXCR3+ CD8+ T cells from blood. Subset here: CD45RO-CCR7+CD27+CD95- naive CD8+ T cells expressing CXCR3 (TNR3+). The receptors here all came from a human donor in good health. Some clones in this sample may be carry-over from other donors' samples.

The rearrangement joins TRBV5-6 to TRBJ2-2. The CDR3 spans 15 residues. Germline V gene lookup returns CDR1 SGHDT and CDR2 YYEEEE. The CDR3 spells CASSRTTFRTGELFF.

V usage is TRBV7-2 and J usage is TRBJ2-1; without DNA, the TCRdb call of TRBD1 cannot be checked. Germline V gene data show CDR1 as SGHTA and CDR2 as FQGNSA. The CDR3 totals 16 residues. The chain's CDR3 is CASSLYEGQSYNEQFF.

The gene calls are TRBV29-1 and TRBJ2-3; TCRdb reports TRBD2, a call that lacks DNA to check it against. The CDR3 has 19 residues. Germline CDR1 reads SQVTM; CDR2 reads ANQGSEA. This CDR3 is CSVDGRLAGDVIGTDTQYF.

This CDR3 is CASSPGRSIYNEQFF. The J gene is TRBJ2-1, the V gene TRBV18. The CDR3 is 15 residues long. Germline assignment: CDR1 KGHSH and CDR2 LQKENI.

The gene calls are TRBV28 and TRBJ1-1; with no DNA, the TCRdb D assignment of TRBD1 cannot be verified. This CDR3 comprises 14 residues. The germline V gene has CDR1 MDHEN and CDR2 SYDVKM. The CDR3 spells CASSLLQGSTEAFF. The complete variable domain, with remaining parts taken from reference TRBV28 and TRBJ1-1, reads DVKVTQSSRYLVKRTGEKVFLECVQDMDHENMFWYRQDPGLGLRLIYFSYDVKMKEKGDIPEGYSVSREKKERFSLILESASTNQTSMYLCASSLLQGSTEAFFGQGTRLTVV.